This entry concerns a single T cell receptor (beta chain). Profiling relied on immunoSEQ multiplex PCR, and the TCRdb table lists in-frame clones only, not all of them. The sample contains 98,000 or so clones, approximately 95% of which appear only once. The sample comes from a study of technical replicates of blood from several donors. The germline CDR1 and CDR2 sequences are MDHEN and SYDVKM. This CDR3 is built from 16 residues. The junction had 14 bases not matched to a gene; V was cut back by 7 bases and J by 4 bases. Specimen: T cells isolated from PBMCs. This receptor was obtained from a human donor in good health. V is TRBV28 and J is TRBJ1-2; 8 bases are shared with TRBD1. Here the CDR3 DNA reads TGTGCCAGCAACATTAACGCGGGACAGGCTCGCTATGGCTACACCTTC. As protein: CASNINAGQARYGYTF.